The sequence of this T cell receptor beta chain was determined in a study of blood T cell repertoires in COVID-19. Original processing methods: Estimated nucleated cell counts came from reference gene primer amplification. Libraries were prepared by immunoSEQ multiplex PCR; TCRdb keeps only in-frame clonotypes and omits some of them. The DNA gave D and trimming, while V, J and clone size come from that table. Of some 190,000 clones listed, less than 90% are singletons. The CDR3 contains 16 residues. CDR1 and CDR2 (germline): SGHRS, YFSETQ. V lost 0 bases to trimming and J lost 4 bases; unmatched junction nucleotides: 4.

This chain connects TRBV5-1 to TRBJ2-5, with 12 bases that match TRBD2. Material for sequencing was peripheral blood. This receptor was obtained from a human donor in a cohort sampled during active COVID-19. The DNA of the CDR3 is TGCGCCAGCAGCTTGGCTAGCGGGGGGGCCTTAGAGACCCAGTACTTC. Translating it yields CASSLASGGALETQYF. Drawing the rest from reference TRBV5-1 and TRBJ2-5, the complete variable domain is KAGVTQTPRYLIKTRGQQVTLSCSPISGHRSVSWYQQTPGQGLQFLFEYFSETQRNKGNFPGRFSGRQFSNSRSEMNVSTLELGDSALYLCASSLASGGALETQYFGPGTRLLVL.